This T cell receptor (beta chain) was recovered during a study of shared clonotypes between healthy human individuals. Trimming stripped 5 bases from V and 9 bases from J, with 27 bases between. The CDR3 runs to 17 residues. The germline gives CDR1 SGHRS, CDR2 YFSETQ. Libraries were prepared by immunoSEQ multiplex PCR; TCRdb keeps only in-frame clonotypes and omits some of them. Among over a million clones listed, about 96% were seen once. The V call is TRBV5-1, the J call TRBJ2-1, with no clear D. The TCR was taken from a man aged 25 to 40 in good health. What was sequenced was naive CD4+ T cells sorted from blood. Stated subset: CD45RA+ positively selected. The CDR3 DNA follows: TGCGCCAGCAGGGGTCTGGGAATTGGTGGAAAATGGGGTGAGCAGTTCTTC. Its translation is CASRGLGIGGKWGEQFF.